This TCR beta chain is from a study of cytomegalovirus exposure and HLA in healthy donors. Study-level information: Genetic ancestry analysis placed over 65% of the 300 to 400 donors that were genotyped in the Caucasian-associated cluster.

Germline V lookup: CDR1 PRHDT, CDR2 FYEKMQ (reference sequence). Deletions cut 5 bases from V and 1 base from J, with 11 bases between. This CDR3 is built from 14 residues. General study results and limits: Fewer N-insertions than the roughly 650-donor mean were reportedly shown by an Asian-associated ancestry cluster in a later analysis. About 87% or about 30% of the time was how often most TCR beta V segments were productive, according to an earlier analysis.

In regard to this clone: The antigen is unknown.

The PCR employed 60 Vbeta primers together with 13 Jbeta primers. Assay: immunoSEQ multiplex PCR; the TCRdb copy retains only in-frame clones and omits some. In total, the table holds 55,000 to 65,000 clones. The source is a woman aged 18-29 years in good health and CMV-seronegative. Input material: PBMCs. V and J are TRBV13 and TRBJ1-1; tentative D call: TRBD1 (6 bases). CDR3 DNA: TGTGCCAGCAGCATCCTACAGGGGAACACTGAAGCTTTCTTT. Amino acids: CASSILQGNTEAFF.